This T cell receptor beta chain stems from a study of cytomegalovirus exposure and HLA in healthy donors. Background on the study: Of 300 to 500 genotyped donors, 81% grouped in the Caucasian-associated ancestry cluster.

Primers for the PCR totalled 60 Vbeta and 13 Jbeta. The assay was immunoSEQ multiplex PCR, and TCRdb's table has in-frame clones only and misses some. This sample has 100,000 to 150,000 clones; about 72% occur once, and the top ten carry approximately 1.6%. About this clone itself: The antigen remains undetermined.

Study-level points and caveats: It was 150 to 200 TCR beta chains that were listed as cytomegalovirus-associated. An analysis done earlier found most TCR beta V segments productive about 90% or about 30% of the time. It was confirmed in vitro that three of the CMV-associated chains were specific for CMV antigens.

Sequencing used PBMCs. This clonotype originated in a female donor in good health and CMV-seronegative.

CDR3: CAISELPGTQPLKEKLFF. The CDR3, as DNA: TGTGCCATCAGTGAGTTACCAGGAACTCAACCTCTGAAGGAAAAACTGTTTTTT. The J gene is TRBJ1-4, the V gene TRBV10-3; D uncertain. Trimming pared 1 base from V and 8 bases from J, leaving 23 bases between. This CDR3 contains 18 residues. Germline CDR1 ENHRY, CDR2 SYGVKD.